This TCR beta chain came from a study of blood T cells in healthy people across ages. Study conclusions and caveats: Diversity was estimated from one million T cells, and these estimates were considered underestimates.

The V and J ends lost 6 bases and 3 bases respectively, with 11 bases between them. The germline CDR1 and CDR2 sequences are MNHNY and SVGAGI (reference sequence). There are 14 residues in the CDR3. Comments on this clonotype: Its antigen is still unknown.

Primers used in a second PCR of roughly 6 to 11 cycles were a sample-barcoded 5' primer and a J-beta primer mix. In TCRdb, the 5' RACE reads were re-called with MiXCR into one record per CDR3 protein. The sample has under 2 million distinct CDR3 sequences; about 32% are singletons. J is TRBJ1-4 and V is TRBV6-6; TRBD1 might be the D (5 bases). The sequence derives from a woman in her thirties in good health. The sequenced material came from blood. DNA of the CDR3: TGTGCCAGCAGGTCAGGGTGGGCTAATGAAAAACTGTTTTTT. Translation gives CASRSGWANEKLFF.